This passage covers 10 T cell receptor beta chains from one sample sequenced in a study of CXCR3-negative and CXCR3-positive naive CD8 T cells. Whole-study findings and limits: The study found more hydrophobic TRB CDR3s in CXCR3-positive naive cells than in CXCR3-negative naive cells.

Antigen specificity for these receptors is unknown. Each TRB cDNA library was prepared by 5' RACE (with UMI labels). TCRdb reprocessed the 5' RACE reads, with one entry per CDR3 protein and no DNA. The sample table sets out about 84,000 distinct CDR3 sequences. The sample comprised naive CXCR3+ CD8+ T cells from blood. Described subset: CD45RO-CCR7+CD27+CD95- naive CD8+ T cells expressing CXCR3 (TNR3+). These receptors were collected from a human donor in good health. Some clones in this sample may be carry-over from other donors' samples.

The chain recombines TRBV7-7 with TRBJ1-3. Germline V gene sequence: CDR1 SSHAT, CDR2 FNYEAQ (reference sequence). The CDR3 length is 15 residues. CDR3 loop: CASSLDQSSGNTIYF.

The chain employs TRBV5-1 and TRBJ2-7; TCRdb selects TRBD1, and the lack of DNA leaves this call unchecked. CDR1 is SGHRS, CDR2 YFSETQ, per germline. The CDR3 has 12 residues. CDR3 loop: CASSSTGNEQYF.

The V gene is TRBV2, the J gene TRBJ1-2; TCRdb's D gene call, TRBD1, goes unchecked for lack of DNA. The V gene's germline CDR1 is SNHLY and CDR2 FYNNEI. CDR3 size: 12 residues. This CDR3 reads CATLTGNYGYTF.

The rearrangement joins TRBV29-1 to TRBJ2-5. From germline, CDR1 is SQVTM and CDR2 ANQGSEA. The CDR3 sequence is 15 residues long. Here the CDR3 reads CSVEVAGEEQETQYF.

The CDR3 is CASSSAQEMNTEAFF. The rearrangement uses TRBV6-2 or TRBV6-3 and TRBJ1-1; with no DNA, the TCRdb D assignment of TRBD1 cannot be verified. Germline-derived CDR1 and CDR2 are MNHEY and SVGEGT. The CDR3 contains 15 residues.

The chain recombines TRBV25-1 with TRBJ2-1; TCRdb returns TRBD2, unconfirmable since there is no DNA. Germline V gene data show CDR1 as MGHDK and CDR2 as SYGVNS. The CDR3 contains 19 residues. The CDR3: CASSEYFPKDAGGPFEQFF.

V usage is TRBV5-1 and J usage is TRBJ2-2; TCRdb gives TRBD1 as the D gene, but with no DNA this cannot be confirmed. The CDR3 is 15 residues long. Germline V gene data show CDR1 as SGHRS and CDR2 as YFSETQ. CDR3: CASSPGDQNTGELFF.

This chain joins TRBV7-9 and TRBJ2-3; TCRdb's D call of TRBD1 is untestable without DNA. Germline V CDR1 and CDR2: SEHNR, FQNEAQ (reference sequence). The CDR3 extends over 17 amino acids. The CDR3 spells CASSLGQGASGTDTQYF.

The CDR3 protein is CASSRAGELFF. The chain employs TRBV12-3 or TRBV12-4 and TRBJ2-2. The CDR3 covers 11 residues.

The rearrangement uses TRBV4-3 and TRBJ2-1; TCRdb proposes TRBD2, but this gene call is untestable without DNA. The CDR3 totals 13 residues. CDR1 LGHNA and CDR2 YSLEER come from the germline V gene. CDR3 protein: CASSQDPQREQFF.